This T cell receptor beta chain appears in the sequencing data of a study of early T cells in non-severe SARS-CoV-2 infection (dated by TCRdb to the early 2020s). General notes on the study: TCR sequencing used bulk RNA from unsorted whole blood, so alpha and beta chains could not be paired. General findings and caveats noted by the study authors: VDJdb matching was skewed toward anti-spike CD8 responses, so virus-specific expansions were likely underestimated and private and CD4 specificities were missed.

Receptor amplification or capture employed 5' RACE. The sequencer listed for this sample is NextSeq 500. Unique molecular identifiers were attached to individual cDNA molecules in the TCR library protocol so that sequencing error and PCR bias could be corrected. Both TCR alpha and beta chains were sequenced, and tight co-correlation was observed between alpha and beta sequence abundances in each sample. The original pipeline was this. Decombinator V4 was used to annotate the V gene, J gene and CDR3 of the TCR sequences. TCRs were defined as expanded if a significant change between any two time points was detected under a Poisson model with p below 0.0001. Abundances of TCRs were expressed as counts per million after normalisation to the total number of TCRs sequenced in each sample. VDJdb, accessed 1 November 2021, was searched for CMV, EBV and SARS-CoV-2 annotated TCRs, excluding TCRs annotated for multiple antigens. TCRdb cleaned the public reads at Q25 with fastp, built clones with MiXCR and kept in-frame beta chains. CDR3 protein sequences are deduplicated, and each keeps its most common genes and DNA. The V and J calls come from TCRdb's annotation, not from the publication. The sample table contains under 40,000 distinct CDR3 sequences; only one count was recorded for around 6% of them. The ten top clones hold 7.6% of the sample.

Set within a cohort of healthcare workers in London, UK, this nested case-control study involved weekly PCR testing of nasopharyngeal swabs along with blood sampling. Healthcare workers were enrolled in the week of the UK lockdown, from 23 to 31 March 2020, and were followed every week for up to roughly 16 weeks. In its sample, this clonotype was seen many times. Its binding antigen is unknown. Base qualities are missing; no much larger clone stands one base away. This receptor was identified in an adult who was a healthcare worker with PCR-confirmed SARS-CoV-2 infection or an uninfected control (not recorded which). The sequenced sample was whole blood.

The nucleotide sequence is TGTGCCTGGAGTGTAAGGCTAGCGGGGGACTACGAGCAGTACTTC. Translated, this gives CAWSVRLAGDYEQYF. The sequence joins TRBV30 to TRBJ2-7; 10 junctional bases match TRBD2. For this chain, trimming is 0 bases at the V end and 3 bases at the J end, and the number of junction bases without a gene match is 5. From the cysteine up to the phenylalanine, the CDR3 has a length of 15 residues. Kept here is only the CDR3 DNA, which spans 45 bases and is read in frame from base 1. Sequences GTSNPN (CDR1) and SVGIG (CDR2) are obtained from the germline V gene (reference sequence). Reference TRBV30 and TRBJ2-7 proteins supply the regions before and after the CDR3; the full variable domain is: SQTIHQWPATLVQPVGSPLSLECTVEGTSNPNLYWYRQAAGRGLQLLFYSVGIGQISSEVPQNLSASRPQDRQFILSSKKLLLSDSGFYLCAWSVRLAGDYEQYFGPGTRLTVT.